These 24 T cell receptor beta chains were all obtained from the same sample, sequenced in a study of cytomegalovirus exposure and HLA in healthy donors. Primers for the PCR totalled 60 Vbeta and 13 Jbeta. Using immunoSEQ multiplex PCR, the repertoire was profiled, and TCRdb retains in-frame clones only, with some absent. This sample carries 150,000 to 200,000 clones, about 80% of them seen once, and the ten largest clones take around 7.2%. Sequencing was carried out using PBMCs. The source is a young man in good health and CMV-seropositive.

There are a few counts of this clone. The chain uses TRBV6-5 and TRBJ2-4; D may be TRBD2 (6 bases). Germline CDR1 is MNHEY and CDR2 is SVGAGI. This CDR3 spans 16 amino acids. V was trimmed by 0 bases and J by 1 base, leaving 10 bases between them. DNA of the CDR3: TGTGCCAGCAGTTACTCTAGTGGGAGGGCCAAAAACATTCAGTACTTC. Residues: CASSYSSGRAKNIQYF.

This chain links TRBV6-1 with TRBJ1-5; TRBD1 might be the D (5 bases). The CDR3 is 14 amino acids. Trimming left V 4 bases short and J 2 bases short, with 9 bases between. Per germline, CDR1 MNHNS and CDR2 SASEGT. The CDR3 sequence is CASSARARNQPQHF. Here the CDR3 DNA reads TGTGCCAGCAGTGCCAGGGCTCGCAATCAGCCCCAGCATTTT.

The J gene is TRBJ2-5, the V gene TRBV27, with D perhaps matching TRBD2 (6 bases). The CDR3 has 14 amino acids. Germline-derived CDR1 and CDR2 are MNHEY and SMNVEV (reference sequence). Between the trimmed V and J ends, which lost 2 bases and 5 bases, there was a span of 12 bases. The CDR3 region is CASSLLGSGETQYF. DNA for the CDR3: TGTGCCAGCAGTTTACTGGGGAGCGGGGAGACCCAGTACTTC.

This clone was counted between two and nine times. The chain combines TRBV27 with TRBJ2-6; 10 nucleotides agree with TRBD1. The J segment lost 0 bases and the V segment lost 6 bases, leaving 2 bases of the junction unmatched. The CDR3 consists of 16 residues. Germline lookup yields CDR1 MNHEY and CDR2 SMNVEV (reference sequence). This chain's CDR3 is CASRRTGGSGANVLTF. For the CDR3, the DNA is TGTGCCAGCAGACGGACAGGGGGCTCTGGGGCCAACGTCCTGACTTTC. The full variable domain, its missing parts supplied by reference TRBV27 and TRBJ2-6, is EAQVTQNPRYLITVTGKKLTVTCSQNMNHEYMSWYRQDPGLGLRQIYYSMNVEVTDKGDVPEGYKVSRKEKRNFPLILESPSPNQTSLYFCASRRTGGSGANVLTFGAGSRLTVL.

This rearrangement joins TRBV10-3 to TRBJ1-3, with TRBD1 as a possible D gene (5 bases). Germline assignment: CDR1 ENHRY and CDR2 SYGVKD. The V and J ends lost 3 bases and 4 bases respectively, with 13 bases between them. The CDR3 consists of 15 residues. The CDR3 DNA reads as TGTGCCATCAGTGACCTAACCAGGGAAGGAAACACCATATATTTT. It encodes CAISDLTREGNTIYF.

The CDR3 DNA reads TGTGCCAGCAGCCCCCTCGCGGTTTTTGATACGCAGTATTTT. Amino acids: CASSPLAVFDTQYF. The genes are TRBV9 and TRBJ2-3; D not resolved. CDR1 is SGDLS, CDR2 YYNGEE, per germline. Trimming shortened V by 4 bases and J by 6 bases, and 15 bases separated the two germline ends. This CDR3 is built from 14 residues.

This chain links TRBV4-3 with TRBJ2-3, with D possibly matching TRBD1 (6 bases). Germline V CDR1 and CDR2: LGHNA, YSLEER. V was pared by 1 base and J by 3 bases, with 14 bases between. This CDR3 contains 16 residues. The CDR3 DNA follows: TGCGCCAGCAGCCAAGTAAACAGGGTTAGAACAGATACGCAGTATTTT. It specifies CASSQVNRVRTDTQYF.

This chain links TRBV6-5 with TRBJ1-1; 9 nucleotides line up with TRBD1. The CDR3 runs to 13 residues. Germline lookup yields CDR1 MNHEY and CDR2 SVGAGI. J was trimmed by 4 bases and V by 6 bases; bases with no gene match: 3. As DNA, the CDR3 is TGTGCCAGCAGAGGGACAGGGAGCACTGAAGCTTTCTTT. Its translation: CASRGTGSTEAFF.

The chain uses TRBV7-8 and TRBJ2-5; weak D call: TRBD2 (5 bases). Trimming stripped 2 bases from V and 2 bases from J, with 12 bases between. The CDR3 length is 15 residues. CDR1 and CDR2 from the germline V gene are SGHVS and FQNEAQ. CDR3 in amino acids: CASSLPTRRQETQYF. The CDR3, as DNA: TGTGCCAGCAGCTTACCAACTAGAAGACAAGAGACCCAGTACTTC.

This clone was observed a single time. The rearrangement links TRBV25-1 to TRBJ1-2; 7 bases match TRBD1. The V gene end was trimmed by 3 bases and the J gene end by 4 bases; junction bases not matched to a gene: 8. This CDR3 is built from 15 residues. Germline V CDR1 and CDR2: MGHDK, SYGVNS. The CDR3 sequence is CASSDGRGRIYGYTF. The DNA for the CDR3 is TGTGCCAGCAGTGATGGAAGGGGGCGAATCTATGGCTACACCTTC.

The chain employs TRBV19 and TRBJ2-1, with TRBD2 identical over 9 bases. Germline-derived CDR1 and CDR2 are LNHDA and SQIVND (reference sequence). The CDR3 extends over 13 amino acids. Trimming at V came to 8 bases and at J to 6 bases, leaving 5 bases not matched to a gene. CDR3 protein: CASQSGRTNEQFF. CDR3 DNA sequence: TGTGCCAGTCAAAGCGGGAGGACCAATGAGCAGTTCTTC.

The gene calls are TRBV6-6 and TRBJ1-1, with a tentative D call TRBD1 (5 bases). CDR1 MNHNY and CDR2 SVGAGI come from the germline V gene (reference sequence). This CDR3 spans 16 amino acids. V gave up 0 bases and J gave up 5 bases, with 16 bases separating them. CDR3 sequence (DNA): TGTGCCAGCAGTTACTCGAAAAGTCAGGGTAGGACTGAAGCTTTCTTT. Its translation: CASSYSKSQGRTEAFF.

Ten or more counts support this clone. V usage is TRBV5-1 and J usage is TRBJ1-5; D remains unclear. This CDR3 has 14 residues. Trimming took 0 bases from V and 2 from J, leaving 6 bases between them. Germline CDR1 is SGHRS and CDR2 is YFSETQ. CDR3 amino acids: CASSLGPGNQPQHF. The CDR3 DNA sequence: TGCGCCAGCAGCTTGGGGCCCGGCAATCAGCCCCAGCATTTT.

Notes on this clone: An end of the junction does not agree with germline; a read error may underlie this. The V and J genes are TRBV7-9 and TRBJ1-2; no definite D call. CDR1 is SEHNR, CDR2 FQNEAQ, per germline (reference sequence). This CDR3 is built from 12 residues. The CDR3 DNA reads TGTTCCAGCAGCTCTTCTACCTATGGCTACACCTTC. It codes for CSSSSSTYGYTF.

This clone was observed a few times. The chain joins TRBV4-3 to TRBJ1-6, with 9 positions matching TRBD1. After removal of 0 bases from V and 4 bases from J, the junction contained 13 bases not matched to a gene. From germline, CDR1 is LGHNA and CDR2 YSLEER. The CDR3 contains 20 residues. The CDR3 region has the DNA TGCGCCAGCAGCCAAGACCTACCCGGGACAGGGCTCTTTTATAATTCACCCCTCCACTTT. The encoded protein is CASSQDLPGTGLFYNSPLHF.

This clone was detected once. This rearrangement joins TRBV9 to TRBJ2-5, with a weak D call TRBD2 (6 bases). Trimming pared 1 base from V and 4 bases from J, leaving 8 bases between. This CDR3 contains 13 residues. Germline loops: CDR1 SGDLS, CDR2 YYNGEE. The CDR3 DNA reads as TGTGCCAGCAGCGTAAGGGGAGGAGAGACCCAGTACTTC. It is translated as CASSVRGGETQYF.

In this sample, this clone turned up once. The CDR3 sequence is CASSLPGTNNEQFF. CDR3 nucleotide sequence: TGTGCCAGCAGCCTCCCCGGGACAAACAATGAGCAGTTCTTC. The gene calls are TRBV7-2 and TRBJ2-7, with a possible D match to TRBD1 (6 bases). Gene TRBJ2-1 matches the end of the DNA better, so the J call may be wrong. The length of the CDR3 is 14 residues. Germline assignment: CDR1 SGHTA and CDR2 FQGNSA.

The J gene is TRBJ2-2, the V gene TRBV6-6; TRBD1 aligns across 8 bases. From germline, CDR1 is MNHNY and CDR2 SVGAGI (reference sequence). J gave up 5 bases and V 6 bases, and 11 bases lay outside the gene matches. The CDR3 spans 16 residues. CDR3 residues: CASRPPRTGSTGELFF. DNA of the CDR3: TGTGCCAGCAGACCCCCACGGACAGGGAGTACCGGGGAGCTGTTTTTT.

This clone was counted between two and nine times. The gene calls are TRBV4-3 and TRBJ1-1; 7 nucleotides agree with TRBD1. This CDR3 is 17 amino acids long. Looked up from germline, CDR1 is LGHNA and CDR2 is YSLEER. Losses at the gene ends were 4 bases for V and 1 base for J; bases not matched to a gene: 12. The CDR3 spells CASSLTLLGQTNTEAFF. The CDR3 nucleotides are TGCGCCAGCAGCCTCACTCTATTGGGACAGACGAACACTGAAGCTTTCTTT.

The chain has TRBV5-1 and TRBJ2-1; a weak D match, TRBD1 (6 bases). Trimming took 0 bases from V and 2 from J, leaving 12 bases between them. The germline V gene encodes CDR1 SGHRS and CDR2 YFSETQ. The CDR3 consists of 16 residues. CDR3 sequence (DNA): TGCGCCAGCAGCTTGGGCGGCAGGGGCACCTACAATGAGCAGTTCTTC. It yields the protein CASSLGGRGTYNEQFF.

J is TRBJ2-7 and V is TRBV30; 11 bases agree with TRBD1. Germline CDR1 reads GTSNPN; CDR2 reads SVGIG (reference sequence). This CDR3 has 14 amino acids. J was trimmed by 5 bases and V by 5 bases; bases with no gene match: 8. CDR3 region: CAWQEGQGVNEQYF. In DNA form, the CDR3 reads TGTGCCTGGCAGGAGGGACAGGGGGTTAACGAGCAGTACTTC.

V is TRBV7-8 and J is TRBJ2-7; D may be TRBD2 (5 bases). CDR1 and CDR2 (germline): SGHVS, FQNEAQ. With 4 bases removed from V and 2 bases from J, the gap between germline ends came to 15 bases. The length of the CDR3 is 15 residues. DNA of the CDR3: TGTGCCAGCAGCTACGCCGGACGGGGTCCCTACGAGCAGTACTTC. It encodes CASSYAGRGPYEQYF.

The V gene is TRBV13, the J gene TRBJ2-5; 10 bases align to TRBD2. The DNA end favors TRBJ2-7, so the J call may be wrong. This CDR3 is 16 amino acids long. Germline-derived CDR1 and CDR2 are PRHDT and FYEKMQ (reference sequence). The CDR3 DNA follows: TGTGCCAGCAGCTTAAGTGACAGCGGGAGGGCCTACGAGCAGTACTTC. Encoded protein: CASSLSDSGRAYEQYF.

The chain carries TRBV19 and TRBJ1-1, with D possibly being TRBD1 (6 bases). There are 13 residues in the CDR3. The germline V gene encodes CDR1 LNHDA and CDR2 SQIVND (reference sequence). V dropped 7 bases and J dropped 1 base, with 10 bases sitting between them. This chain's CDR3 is CASKGHKNTEAFF. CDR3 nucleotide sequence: TGTGCCAGTAAGGGACATAAGAACACTGAAGCTTTCTTT.